The 12 T cell receptor beta chains in this list originate from one sample, sequenced in a study of OX40 agonist ivuxolimab in advanced cancers. Preparation of the library involved the immunoSEQ multiplex PCR assay. TCRdb holds this immuneACCESS table with in-frame rearrangements only. Some clones are missing; in checked studies, unresolved V genes explain under half, and the rest has no known cause. Across this sample there are about 97,000 clones, with around 85% seen only once. The ten top clones hold roughly 5.5% of the sample. The specimen was CD4+ or CD8+ T cells sorted from blood, collected in a trial of the OX40 agonist ivuxolimab. The receptors derive from an adult with an advanced solid tumor such as melanoma, head and neck, liver or kidney cancer.

CDR3 nucleotide sequence: TGTGCCAGCTCACCATGGGGTCGCAACACTGAAGCTTTCTTT. Translation gives CASSPWGRNTEAFF. This sequence joins TRBV18 and TRBJ1-1; D uncertain. There are 14 residues in the CDR3. V was trimmed by 2 bases and J by 2 bases, leaving 9 bases between them. Germline CDR1 is KGHSH and CDR2 is LQKENI.

This clone appeared a single time. The J gene is TRBJ2-6, the V gene TRBV19; D possibly corresponds to TRBD2 (5 bases). CDR1 and CDR2 (germline): LNHDA, SQIVND (reference sequence). The CDR3 is made up of 15 amino acids. Trimming stripped 7 bases from V and 0 bases from J, with 10 bases between. The CDR3 DNA follows: TGTGCCAGTAAAGAGGGCCGCTCTGGGGCCAACGTCCTGACTTTC. Residues: CASKEGRSGANVLTF.

V and J are TRBV2 and TRBJ2-3; TRBD1 matches 8 bases. Germline CDR1 and CDR2: SNHLY and FYNNEI. V lost 6 bases to trimming and J lost 3 bases; unmatched junction nucleotides: 14. The CDR3 is 17 residues long. CDR3 loop: CASRERQGSGRTDTQYF. The CDR3, as DNA: TGTGCCAGCAGGGAAAGACAGGGGAGTGGACGGACAGATACGCAGTATTTT.

The rearrangement joins TRBV5-1 to TRBJ1-4; 7 nucleotides match TRBD1. Trimming removed 5 bases from V and 5 bases from J; junction bases left unmatched: 6. Germline V gene data show CDR1 as SGHRS and CDR2 as YFSETQ. The CDR3 spans 14 residues. CDR3 amino acids: CASSQGRGNEKLFF. CDR3 coding DNA: TGCGCCAGCAGTCAGGGCAGGGGGAATGAAAAACTGTTTTTT. Full variable domain (missing parts from reference TRBV5-1 and TRBJ1-4): KAGVTQTPRYLIKTRGQQVTLSCSPISGHRSVSWYQQTPGQGLQFLFEYFSETQRNKGNFPGRFSGRQFSNSRSEMNVSTLELGDSALYLCASSQGRGNEKLFFGSGTQLSVL.

This chain uses TRBV30 with TRBJ1-2, with TRBD1 as a possible D gene (6 bases). Germline assignment: CDR1 GTSNPN and CDR2 SVGIG (reference sequence). V lost 5 bases to trimming and J lost 0 bases, with 13 bases between them. This CDR3 has 14 residues. The DNA for the CDR3 is TGTGCCTGGGGCGTCGGGGGGCCTAACTATGGCTACACCTTC. Amino acids: CAWGVGGPNYGYTF.

The chain couples TRBV19 to TRBJ2-1, with TRBD1 identical over 8 bases. The CDR3 covers 17 residues. V was clipped by 4 bases and J by 4 bases; unmatched bases: 12. Germline CDR1 LNHDA, CDR2 SQIVND (reference sequence). The CDR3 nucleotides read TGTGCCAGTAGTACTCTTCAGGGGGCCCCGACTTACAATGAGCAGTTCTTC. Its translation is CASSTLQGAPTYNEQFF.

This chain connects TRBV5-5 to TRBJ2-7; D remains ambiguous. Germline CDR1 reads SGHKS; CDR2 reads YYEKEE (reference sequence). The CDR3 spans 14 residues. The V end was cut by 2 bases, the J end by 2 bases, with 11 bases between. The CDR3 DNA reads TGTGCCAGCAGCTTAAGCTCAGGAACCTACGAGCAGTACTTC. This translates into CASSLSSGTYEQYF. The variable domain in full, with the rest retrieved from reference TRBV5-5 and TRBJ2-7, is DAGVTQSPTHLIKTRGQQVTLRCSPISGHKSVSWYQQVLGQGPQFIFQYYEKEERGRGNFPDRFSARQFPNYSSELNVNALLLGDSALYLCASSLSSGTYEQYFGPGTRLTVT.

The CDR3 loop reads CSVAKDRPLESYTF. The CDR3 nucleotides read TGCAGCGTCGCAAAGGACAGACCCCTAGAGAGCTACACCTTC. The chain couples TRBV29-1 to TRBJ1-2, with D tentatively TRBD1 (6 bases). Per the germline V gene, CDR1 is SQVTM and CDR2 is ANQGSEA. The CDR3 totals 14 residues. V was trimmed by 6 bases and J by 9 bases, leaving 23 bases between them.

The chain is built from TRBV7-3 and TRBJ2-1; D is uncertain. From germline, CDR1 is SGHTA and CDR2 FQGTGA. The CDR3 runs 16 residues. V lost 2 bases, J lost 2 bases, and 13 bases lay in between. The CDR3 protein is CASSLEGPEAYNEQFF. CDR3 sequence (DNA): TGTGCCAGCAGCTTAGAAGGGCCAGAGGCCTACAATGAGCAGTTCTTC.

V usage is TRBV27 and J usage is TRBJ1-6; weak D call: TRBD1 (6 bases). Germline V gene lookup returns CDR1 MNHEY and CDR2 SMNVEV (reference sequence). This CDR3 has 14 amino acids. The V and J ends lost 5 bases and 8 bases respectively, with 13 bases between them. CDR3 in DNA: TGTGCCAGCAGTCCGGGGACATCGGATTCACCCCTCCACTTT. Its translation: CASSPGTSDSPLHF.

V is TRBV5-6 and J is TRBJ2-3; D not resolved. CDR3 size: 14 residues. Deletions cut 3 bases from V and 3 bases from J, with 11 bases between. Germline V gives CDR1 SGHDT, CDR2 YYEEEE. CDR3 nucleotides: TGTGCCAGCAGCTCGGAGTTCAGGACAGATACGCAGTATTTT. Its protein is CASSSEFRTDTQYF.

The rearrangement links TRBV6-6 to TRBJ2-1; 8 bases fit TRBD2. CDR3 size: 15 residues. Germline values: CDR1 MNHNY, CDR2 SVGAGI (reference sequence). Trimming cost V 5 bases and J 3 bases; bases outside gene matches: 6. CDR3 loop: CASSKPGLGYNEQFF. The CDR3 nucleotides read TGTGCCAGCAGTAAGCCGGGACTAGGCTACAATGAGCAGTTCTTC.